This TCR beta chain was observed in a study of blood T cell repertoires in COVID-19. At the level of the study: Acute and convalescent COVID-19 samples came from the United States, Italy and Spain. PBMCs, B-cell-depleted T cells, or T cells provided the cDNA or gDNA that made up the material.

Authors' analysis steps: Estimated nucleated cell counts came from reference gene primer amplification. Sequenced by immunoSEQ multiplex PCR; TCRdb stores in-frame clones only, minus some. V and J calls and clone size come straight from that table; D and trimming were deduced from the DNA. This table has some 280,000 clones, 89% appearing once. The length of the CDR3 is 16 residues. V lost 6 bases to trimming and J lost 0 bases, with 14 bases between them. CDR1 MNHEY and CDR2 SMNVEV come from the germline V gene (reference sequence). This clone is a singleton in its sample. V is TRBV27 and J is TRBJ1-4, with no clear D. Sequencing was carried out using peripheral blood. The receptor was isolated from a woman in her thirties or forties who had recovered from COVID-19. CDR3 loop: CASSLTAYATNEKLFF. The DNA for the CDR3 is TGTGCCAGCAGCCTAACAGCTTATGCAACTAATGAAAAACTGTTTTTT.